This TCR beta chain derives from a study of CD8+ T cells in alopecia areata. About the study: For the treated group, dosing was oral tofacitinib at 5 to 10 mg twice daily. Tofacitinib dosing lasted 6 to 18 months, which was then followed by 6 months off drug. Whole-study findings and limits: In scalp samples, resident alphabeta T cells of normal skin are also sequenced.

Collected material from alopecia areata patients comprised lesional scalp punch biopsies and peripheral blood. Trimming took 2 bases from V and 4 from J, leaving 11 bases between them. This CDR3 spans 13 amino acids. CDR1 is GTSNPN, CDR2 SVGIG, per germline (reference sequence). On this clone: Antigen: not known.

Following extraction, RNA underwent reverse transcription to cDNA, which served as the sequencing template. Assay used: immunoSEQ multiplex PCR; TCRdb lists only in-frame clones, some missing. The data contain approximately 150,000 clones, about 66% of them singletons. The origin of this receptor is a human donor with alopecia areata. The chain carries TRBV30 and TRBJ1-2; D is ambiguous. Specimen: CD8+ T cells sorted from blood, collected at week 0. This CDR3 is CAWSTVGVYGYTF. The CDR3, as DNA: TGTGCCTGGAGTACGGTTGGGGTCTATGGCTACACCTTC. The full variable domain, its missing parts supplied by reference TRBV30 and TRBJ1-2, is SQTIHQWPATLVQPVGSPLSLECTVEGTSNPNLYWYRQAAGRGLQLLFYSVGIGQISSEVPQNLSASRPQDRQFILSSKKLLLSDSGFYLCAWSTVGVYGYTFGSGTRLTVV.